This T cell receptor beta chain comes out of a study of shared clonotypes between healthy human individuals. Produced via immunoSEQ multiplex PCR; TCRdb's table is partial and in-frame only. The table has roughly 2.1 million clones, 85% to 95% seen once. Regarding this clone: Its target is not known. Additional DNA sequences in this sample encode the identical CDR3.

CDR1 and CDR2 from the germline V gene are MNHEY and SMNVEV (reference sequence). This CDR3 is built from 11 residues. The ends were cut back, 3 bases at V and 9 bases at J, with 6 bases in the middle. CD45RO-negative, CCR7-selected cells formed the naive CD8 fraction, which excluded terminally differentiated effector memory CD45RA+ cells. The donor cohort consisted entirely of Caucasian adults residing in Nashville, Tennessee. Whole-study results and caveats: The small donor group covered limited genetic and exposure diversity. Estimated richness values were generally larger in naive subsets than in memory subsets.

Material: naive CD8+ T cells from PBMCs. The clonotype comes from a man aged 18 to 29 in good health. Some clones in this sample may be carry-over from other donors' samples. The chain links TRBV27 to TRBJ2-1, with D unclear. CDR3 bases: TGTGCCAGCAGTTTCGGTGGTGAGCAGTTCTTC. The encoded protein is CASSFGGEQFF.